This entry is about one TCR beta chain. Its antigen is still unknown. The data were taken from a study of lymphopenia after photon versus proton radiotherapy. Profiling relied on immunoSEQ multiplex PCR, and the TCRdb table lists in-frame clones only, not all of them. The sample has 55,000 to 70,000 clones, roughly 93% seen once. Points from the study as a whole: Post-nadir diversity loss with photons came from oligoclonal expansion, particularly CD8+ Temra cells. Larger post-nadir TCR diversity loss correlated inversely with survival in deceased patients. Survival link was tested only in deceased patients; proton benefit remains a possibility. Photon-treated patients lost naive T cells and TCR diversity; proton-treated stayed stable.

Germline V gene data show CDR1 as SGHTA and CDR2 as FQGTGA. V trimming: 4 bases; J trimming: 10 bases; junction bases outside the gene matches: 13. This CDR3 contains 17 residues. The specimen comprised peripheral blood, sampled from a patient treated with photon-based radiotherapy. The chain has TRBV7-3 and TRBJ2-1; 13 bases are shared with TRBD2. The sequence came from a woman aged 70 to 79 with pancreatic cancer. CDR3: CASSSGLAGTLQSEQFF. CDR3 in DNA: TGTGCCAGCAGCTCGGGACTAGCGGGAACGCTACAATCCGAGCAGTTCTTC.